Below, one T cell receptor (beta chain) is given with its context. The target antigen is unknown. Sequencing was performed with immunoSEQ multiplex PCR; in TCRdb, only in-frame clones are kept and a portion is missing. The data hold 94,000 or so clones, with 90% observed a single time. The data originate from a study of T cell responses to AZD1222 COVID-19 vaccine. Study-level points and caveats: With dominance at 160-218 and 743-854, vaccine-associated CD4 TCRs spanned spike.

Trimming took 4 bases from V and 5 from J; bases not matched to a gene: 14. CDR1 and CDR2 from the germline V gene are SGHDT and YYEEEE. This CDR3 region has 17 residues. Specimen: peripheral blood, collected on day 0 of AZD1222 vaccination. This clonotype originated in an adult in good health. The chain links TRBV5-6 to TRBJ1-2, with 10 nucleotides matching TRBD1. As DNA, the CDR3 is TGTGCCAGCAGCCCCCCGGCCGGGACAGGGGTCGCGTATGGCTACACCTTC. Its translation is CASSPPAGTGVAYGYTF.